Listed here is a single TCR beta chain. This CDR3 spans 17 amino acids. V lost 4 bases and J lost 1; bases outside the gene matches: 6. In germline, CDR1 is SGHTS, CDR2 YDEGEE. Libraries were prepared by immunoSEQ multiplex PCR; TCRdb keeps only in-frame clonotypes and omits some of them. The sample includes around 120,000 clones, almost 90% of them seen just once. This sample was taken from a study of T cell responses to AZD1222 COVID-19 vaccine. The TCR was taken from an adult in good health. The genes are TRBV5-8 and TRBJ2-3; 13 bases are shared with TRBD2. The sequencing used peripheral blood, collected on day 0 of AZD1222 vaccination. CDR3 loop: CASSQGGTSGGTDTQYF. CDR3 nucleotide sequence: TGTGCCAGCAGCCAAGGCGGGACTAGCGGGGGCACAGATACGCAGTATTTT.